This TCR beta chain was captured in a study of cytomegalovirus exposure and HLA in healthy donors. V was shortened by 0 bases and J by 6 bases, with 12 bases between the two germline ends. Germline V gives CDR1 MGHRA, CDR2 YSYEKL. This CDR3 is 14 amino acids long. Overall study findings and caveats: The classifier reportedly diagnosed cytomegalovirus status with high specificity and sensitivity. Within the 100 to 150 validation repertoires, first-cohort TCR clusters tended to co-occur, according to a later analysis.

As for this clone: The antigen remains unidentified.

Measured with immunoSEQ multiplex PCR; TCRdb has only the in-frame clones, and not every one. Of around 160,000 clones detected, roughly 84% appear once; the ten largest clones hold about 10%. The source of this sequence is a man aged 30 to 45 in good health and CMV-seropositive. Sequences were obtained from PBMCs. This chain links TRBV4-1 with TRBJ2-7; D may be TRBD1 (5 bases). The CDR3 is CASSQEGNRPEQYF. The DNA of the CDR3 is TGCGCCAGCAGCCAAGAGGGGAACAGGCCCGAGCAGTACTTC.